These 10 T cell receptor beta chains originate from one sample sequenced in a study of shared clonotypes between healthy human individuals. Generated by immunoSEQ multiplex PCR, the TCRdb table keeps only in-frame clones and is missing some. The data hold about 460,000 clones, with 75% to 80% observed a single time. Input material: PBMCs. The receptors come from a woman aged 40 to 50 in good health. Some clones in this sample may be carry-over from other donors' samples.

V usage is TRBV4-1 and J usage is TRBJ2-1; D could derive from TRBD1 or TRBD2 (5 bases each). V lost 4 bases and J lost 3, with 16 bases in between. CDR1 and CDR2 (germline): MGHRA, YSYEKL. The CDR3 contains 16 residues. CDR3 region: CASSLTHSDSYNEQFF. Written as DNA, the CDR3 is TGCGCCAGCAGCCTCACCCATAGCGACAGCTACAATGAGCAGTTCTTC.

The chain couples TRBV7-9 to TRBJ2-1; D ambiguous. From germline, CDR1 is SEHNR and CDR2 FQNEAQ (reference sequence). The V gene lost 5 bases and the J gene lost 5 bases, with 13 bases spanning the gap. There are 14 residues in the CDR3. CDR3 nucleotide sequence: TGTGCCAGCAGCGCCACGGAGATTCACAATGAGCAGTTCTTC. Translated: CASSATEIHNEQFF.

The chain is built from TRBV4-1 and TRBJ2-7; a possible D gene is TRBD2 (5 bases). The V gene lost 0 bases and the J gene lost 12 bases, with 18 bases spanning the gap. Per germline, CDR1 MGHRA and CDR2 YSYEKL. The length of the CDR3 is 14 residues. CDR3 protein: CASSQESRGGRLYF. The CDR3 coding sequence is TGCGCCAGCAGCCAAGAGTCTCGAGGAGGTCGTCTGTACTTC.

This chain uses TRBV19 with TRBJ2-2, with TRBD2 as a possible D gene (6 bases). Germline-derived CDR1 and CDR2 are LNHDA and SQIVND (reference sequence). The CDR3 consists of 13 residues. Trimming pared 4 bases from V and 8 bases from J, leaving 11 bases between. The DNA of the CDR3 is TGTGCCAGTAGTACGGGGACTTGGGGGGAGCTGTTTTTT. Translated: CASSTGTWGELFF. The variable domain in full, completed from reference TRBV19 and TRBJ2-2, reads DGGITQSPKYLFRKEGQNVTLSCEQNLNHDAMYWYRQDPGQGLRLIYYSQIVNDFQKGDIAEGYSVSREKKESFPLTVTSAQKNPTAFYLCASSTGTWGELFFGEGSRLTVL.

This chain links TRBV4-2 with TRBJ1-2; 9 bases fit TRBD1. V shed 3 bases and J 4 bases; nucleotides not matched to a gene: 6. Germline V gene data show CDR1 as LGHNA and CDR2 as YNFKEQ. CDR3 size: 15 residues. This CDR3 reads CASSQEQGAGYGYTF. In DNA, the CDR3 is TGTGCCAGCAGCCAGGAACAGGGGGCGGGCTATGGCTACACCTTC.

The CDR3 nucleotides are TGTGCCAGCAGCTTAGGTCCTAGCGGGAGCTTTGAGCAGTTCTTC. It is translated as CASSLGPSGSFEQFF. V and J are TRBV7-2 and TRBJ2-1; 10 bases are a match to TRBD2. CDR3 length: 15 amino acids. The V gene's germline CDR1 is SGHTA and CDR2 FQGNSA. After removal of 1 base from V and 9 bases from J, the junction contained 6 bases not matched to a gene.

On this clone itself: Just one base apart from a much larger clone, this may be a read error. This CDR3 is missing its conserved last phenylalanine or tryptophan, likely due to a read error. The chain carries TRBV30 and TRBJ2-4; TRBD2 aligns across 8 bases. This CDR3 contains 14 residues. Germline CDR1 is GTSNPN and CDR2 is SVGIG (reference sequence). With V trimmed by 0 bases and J by 8 bases, 6 bases remained unmatched. Here the CDR3 reads CAWSVRAGDDIQYL. The CDR3 DNA sequence: TGTGCCTGGAGTGTACGAGCGGGAGATGACATTCAGTACCTC.

The table lists this clone with a few counts. Other DNA sequences from this sample encode an identical CDR3 as well. The chain combines TRBV2 with TRBJ1-1, with no clear D. Between the trimmed V and J ends, which lost 2 bases and 1 base, there was a span of 5 bases. CDR1 and CDR2 from the germline V gene are SNHLY and FYNNEI. The CDR3 is 13 amino acids. CDR3: CASSELPNTEAFF. The CDR3 DNA follows: TGTGCCAGCAGTGAACTCCCGAACACTGAAGCTTTCTTT.

CDR3 nucleotide sequence: TGCGCCAGCAGTAACCCGCAGGGTATGAATGAGCAGTTCTTC. Translation: CASSNPQGMNEQFF. This chain joins TRBV5-1 and TRBJ2-1; TRBD1 is a possible D gene (5 bases). V was pared by 5 bases and J by 7 bases, with 16 bases between. The CDR3 spans 14 residues. Germline CDR1 is SGHRS and CDR2 is YFSETQ. Variable domain in full (rest from reference TRBV5-1 and TRBJ2-1): KAGVTQTPRYLIKTRGQQVTLSCSPISGHRSVSWYQQTPGQGLQFLFEYFSETQRNKGNFPGRFSGRQFSNSRSEMNVSTLELGDSALYLCASSNPQGMNEQFFGPGTRLTVL.

This chain links TRBV19 with TRBJ2-1; D remains unclear. V was trimmed by 7 bases and J by 7 bases, leaving 20 bases between them. Per the germline V gene, CDR1 is LNHDA and CDR2 is SQIVND (reference sequence). The CDR3 runs 15 residues. Here the CDR3 reads CASISSEEVGNEQFF. CDR3 in DNA: TGTGCCAGTATCTCTTCGGAAGAGGTTGGAAATGAGCAGTTCTTC.